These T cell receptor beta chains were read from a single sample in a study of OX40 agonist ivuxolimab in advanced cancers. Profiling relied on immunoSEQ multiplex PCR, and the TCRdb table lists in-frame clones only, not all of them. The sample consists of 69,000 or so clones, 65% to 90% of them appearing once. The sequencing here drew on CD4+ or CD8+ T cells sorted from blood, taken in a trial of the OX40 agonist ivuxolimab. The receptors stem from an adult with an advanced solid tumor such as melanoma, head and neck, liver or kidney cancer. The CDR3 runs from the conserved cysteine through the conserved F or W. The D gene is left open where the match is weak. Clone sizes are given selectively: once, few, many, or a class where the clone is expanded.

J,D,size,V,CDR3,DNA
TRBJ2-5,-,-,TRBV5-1,CASRKDAETQYF,TGCGCCAGCCGAAAGGACGCAGAGACCCAGTACTTC
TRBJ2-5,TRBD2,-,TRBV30,CAWRQAGGLQETQYF,TGTGCCTGGAGGCAAGCGGGGGGACTCCAAGAGACCCAGTACTTC
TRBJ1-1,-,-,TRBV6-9,CASSHTIRRATEAFF,TGTGCCAGCAGTCATACAATTCGCAGAGCCACTGAAGCTTTCTTT
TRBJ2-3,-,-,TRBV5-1,CASSYAGRRYTDTQYF,TGCGCCAGCAGTTATGCGGGGCGCCGCTACACAGATACGCAGTATTTT
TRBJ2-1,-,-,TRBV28,CASGTPTSHNEQFF,TGTGCCAGCGGTACACCAACTTCCCACAATGAGCAGTTCTTC
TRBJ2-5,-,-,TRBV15,CATSRDQGETQYF,TGTGCCACCAGCAGAGATCAGGGAGAGACCCAGTACTTC
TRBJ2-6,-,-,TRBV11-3,CASSPRWEAGANVLTF,TGTGCCAGCAGCCCGAGGTGGGAGGCTGGGGCCAACGTCCTGACTTTC
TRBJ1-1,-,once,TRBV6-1,CASSVEWGRPTEAFF,TGTGCCAGCAGTGTAGAATGGGGTCGGCCCACTGAAGCTTTCTTT
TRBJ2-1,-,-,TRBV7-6,CASSLAAGDNEQFF,TGTGCCAGCAGCTTAGCGGCAGGGGACAATGAGCAGTTCTTC
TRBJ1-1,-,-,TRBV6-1,CASSVHGQGNTEAFF,TGTGCCAGCAGTGTACACGGGCAGGGGAACACTGAAGCTTTCTTT
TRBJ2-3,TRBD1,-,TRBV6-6,CASSYAGQGADTQYF,TGTGCCAGCAGTTACGCCGGGCAGGGGGCAGATACGCAGTATTTT
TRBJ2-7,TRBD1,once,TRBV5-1,CASSLGPNPRGSYEQYF,TGCGCCAGCAGCTTGGGCCCCAACCCCAGGGGGTCCTACGAGCAGTACTTC
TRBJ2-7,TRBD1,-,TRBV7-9,CASTPLTGYEQYF,TGTGCCAGCACCCCTCTGACAGGGTACGAGCAGTACTTC
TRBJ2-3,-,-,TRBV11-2,CASSLGAGSHTDTQYF,TGTGCCAGCAGCTTAGGGGCGGGGAGCCACACAGATACGCAGTATTTT
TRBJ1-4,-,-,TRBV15,CATSRGQGTPTNEKLFF,TGTGCCACCAGCAGAGGTCAAGGGACACCAACTAATGAAAAACTGTTTTTT
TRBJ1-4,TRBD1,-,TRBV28,CASSRGDRGNEKLFF,TGTGCCAGCAGCCGGGGGGACAGGGGTAATGAAAAACTGTTTTTT
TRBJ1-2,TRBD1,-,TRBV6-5,CASSSHSRQGNYGYTF,TGTGCCAGCAGTTCCCACTCCAGACAGGGGAACTATGGCTACACCTTC
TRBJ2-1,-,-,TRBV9,CASSVEGQGRPYNEQFF,TGTGCCAGCAGCGTAGAGGGCCAGGGACGTCCATACAATGAGCAGTTCTTC
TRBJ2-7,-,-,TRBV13,CASSLGWGASVSYEQYF,TGTGCCAGCAGCTTAGGCTGGGGGGCTAGCGTCTCCTACGAGCAGTACTTC
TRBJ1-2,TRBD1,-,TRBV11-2,CASSSYPLRDRDKYGYTF,TGTGCCAGCAGCTCGTATCCTCTCCGGGACAGGGATAAGTATGGCTACACCTTC
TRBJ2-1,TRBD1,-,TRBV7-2,CASSSGQGGYNEQFF,TGTGCCAGCAGCTCTGGACAGGGGGGATACAATGAGCAGTTCTTC
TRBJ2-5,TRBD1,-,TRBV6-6,CASSHKQGRETQYF,TGTGCCAGCAGCCACAAACAGGGGCGCGAGACCCAGTACTTC
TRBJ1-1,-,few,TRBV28,CASSLAQDTEAFF,TGTGCCAGCAGTTTAGCGCAGGATACTGAAGCTTTCTTT
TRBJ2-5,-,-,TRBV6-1,CASSTFPQETQYF,TGTGCCAGCAGTACGTTCCCCCAAGAGACCCAGTACTTC
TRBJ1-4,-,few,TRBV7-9,CASSFGEKLFF,TGTGCCAGCAGCTTCGGTGAAAAACTGTTTTTT
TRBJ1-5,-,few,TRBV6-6,CASNARDTNQPQHF,TGTGCCAGCAACGCCCGGGACACAAATCAGCCCCAGCATTTT
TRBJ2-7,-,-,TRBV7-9,CASSTDENTYEQYF,TGTGCCAGCAGCACTGACGAGAACACCTACGAGCAGTACTTC
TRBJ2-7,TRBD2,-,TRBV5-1,CASSFSRGGLYEQYF,TGCGCCAGCAGCTTCTCGCGGGGGGGCCTCTACGAGCAGTACTTC
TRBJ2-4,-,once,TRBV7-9,CASSLGGGAAKNIQYF,TGTGCCAGCAGCTTAGGAGGGGGGGCCGCCAAAAACATTCAGTACTTC
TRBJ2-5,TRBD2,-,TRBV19,CASSTSGRETQYF,TGTGCCAGTAGCACTAGCGGGCGGGAGACCCAGTACTTC
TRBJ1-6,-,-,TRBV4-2,CASSQDTGPGSPLHF,TGTGCCAGCAGCCAAGACACAGGGCCTGGATCACCCCTCCACTTT
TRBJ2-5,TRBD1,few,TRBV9,CASSEGQGSRETQYF,TGTGCCAGCAGCGAAGGACAGGGTTCCCGAGAGACCCAGTACTTC